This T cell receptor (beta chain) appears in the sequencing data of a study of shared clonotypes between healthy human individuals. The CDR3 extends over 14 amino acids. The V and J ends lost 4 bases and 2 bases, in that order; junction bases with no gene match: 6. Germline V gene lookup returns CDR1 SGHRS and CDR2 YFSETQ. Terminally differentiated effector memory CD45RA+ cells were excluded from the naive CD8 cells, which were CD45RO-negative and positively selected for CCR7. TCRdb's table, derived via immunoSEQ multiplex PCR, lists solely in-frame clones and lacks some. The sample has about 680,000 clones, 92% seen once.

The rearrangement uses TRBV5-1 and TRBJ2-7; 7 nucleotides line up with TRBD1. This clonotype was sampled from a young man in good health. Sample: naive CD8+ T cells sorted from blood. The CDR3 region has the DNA TGCGCCAGCAGCGTGAGGACAGGAACCTACGAGCAGTACTTC. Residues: CASSVRTGTYEQYF.